The clone carrying this T cell receptor beta chain has only a few counts. Its antigen remains unknown. This specimen comes from a study of CD8 T cells in ankylosing spondylitis. General study points: The authors found the disease-linked clones to be CD8+ and relatively rare in peripheral blood. Disease-associated clones were reportedly significantly overrepresented in matched ankylosing spondylitis synovial fluid. Apparently characteristic of ankylosing spondylitis blood was a TCR beta motif (roughly eight highly homologous variants).

V lost 5 bases to trimming and J lost 4 bases, with 11 bases between them. CDR3 size: 13 residues. Each TCR beta library was made by quantitative 5'-RACE that incorporated molecular barcodes. Using its own MiXCR run on the 5' RACE reads, TCRdb lists one record per CDR3 protein. The sample shows 470,000 or so distinct CDR3 sequences, roughly 26% of them seen only once. Specimen: blood, either unsorted or a sorted T cell fraction (not recorded which). The origin of this receptor is a male donor with ankylosing spondylitis. The V call is TRBV12-3 or TRBV12-4, the J call TRBJ1-2; D call uncertain. DNA for the CDR3: TGTGCCAGCAGTGCCGGGAGGATCTATGGCTACACCTTC. Its protein product is CASSAGRIYGYTF.